Listed here is a single TCR beta chain. Its antigen target is currently unknown. Per-base qualities were not stored, and no clone one base away is much larger. The library was prepared using the immunoSEQ multiplex PCR assay. TCRdb mirrors the immuneACCESS table, restricted to in-frame sequences. Some clones are absent from its copies; in checked studies, under half trace to an unresolved V gene, and the reason for the others is unknown. This sample is represented by approximately 100,000 clones; 85% to 95% of them were singletons. Together, the top ten hold around 4% of the sample. Trimming at the junction amounts to 8 bases on V and 4 bases on J, and the germline ends lie 12 bases apart. The germline V gene (reference sequence) specifies SGHAT as CDR1 and FQDESV as CDR2. Counted from cysteine to phenylalanine, this CDR3 has 12 amino acids. Solely the CDR3 DNA is kept, with 36 bases framed from the first base.

These data come from a study of T cell changes during pregnancy in multiple sclerosis (dated by TCRdb to the late 2010s). As for the study more broadly: The study looked at changes in the T cell repertoire across pregnancy in women with multiple sclerosis.

The chain couples TRBV11-1 to TRBJ2-7; a tentative D call is TRBD2 (6 bases match). This specimen consisted of peripheral blood, obtained in the first trimester of pregnancy. This TCR was recovered from a female donor with multiple sclerosis, enrolled in a pregnancy study. The sequenced DNA: TGTGCCAGCTCGGGAGCGCGGTACGAGCAGTACTTC. This yields the protein CASSGARYEQYF.